The entry below describes one T cell receptor (beta chain). Its antigen is undetermined. The sample belongs to a study of graft-versus-host responses after intestinal transplantation. Libraries were prepared by immunoSEQ multiplex PCR; TCRdb keeps only in-frame clonotypes and omits some of them. This sample has 90,000 to 120,000 clones; approximately 86% occur once, and the top ten carry 0.71%. V lost 3 bases and J lost 6, with 12 bases in between. The CDR3 extends over 15 amino acids. Germline V lookup: CDR1 MNHEY, CDR2 SMNVEV (reference sequence). The origin of this receptor is a human donor who was the organ donor for an intestinal transplant. The chain links TRBV27 to TRBJ1-6; perhaps TRBD1 as D (5 bases). This material consisted of unstimulated CD4+ T cells sorted from spleen or lymph node cells, taken before transplant. The CDR3 protein is CASSFVLGGNSPLHF. CDR3 nucleotide sequence: TGTGCCAGCAGTTTTGTGTTGGGGGGTAATTCACCCCTCCACTTT.